The clone carrying this TCR beta chain was seen at least ten times. The source of the sample is a study of regulatory T cells in long-lasting Graves disease. Time point described: newly diagnosed GD, antithyroid drugs for less than 3 months. RNA isolated from PBMCs was used to make the TCR library. The V and J ends lost 0 bases and 8 bases respectively, with 4 bases between them. CDR1 is MDHEN and CDR2 is SYDVKM in the germline V gene. The CDR3 runs to 12 residues. TCR beta libraries were built with iRepertoire HTBI primers and Arm-PCR of CDR3 regions. TCRdb passed the multiplex PCR reads through MiXCR, listing each CDR3 protein once. The sample lists under 400,000 distinct CDR3 sequences, 16% occurring once. These records were also assigned to another study, of T cells in Graves' hyperthyroidism and ophthalmopathy.

The chain is built from TRBV28 and TRBJ1-4, with D unclear. The clonotype originates from a man aged 35-49 years with Graves disease. The sequencing used peripheral blood mononuclear cells (PBMCs), collected at new diagnosis, from a patient treated with antithyroid drugs. The CDR3 region has the DNA TGTGCCAGCAGTTTATGGAGGGAAAAACTGTTTTTT. Translation gives CASSLWREKLFF. Drawing the rest from reference TRBV28 and TRBJ1-4, the complete variable domain is DVKVTQSSRYLVKRTGEKVFLECVQDMDHENMFWYRQDPGLGLRLIYFSYDVKMKEKGDIPEGYSVSREKKERFSLILESASTNQTSMYLCASSLWREKLFFGSGTQLSVL.